This T cell receptor beta chain was observed in a study of blood T cell repertoires in COVID-19 (TCRdb year 2020). As for the study more broadly: Samples from collaborators originated in the United States, Italy and Spain and spanned both the acute and convalescent phases of COVID-19. A de-identified subject ID, COVID-19 status, age in years and sex were almost always included in the sample metadata. The repertoires were made available in a free public database intended to serve as a resource for research on the immune response to SARS-CoV-2. The prospective study material was composed of cDNA or gDNA derived from T cells, B-cell-depleted T cells, or PBMCs. Where HLA class I and class II types were available, the types were taken from metadata supplied by the sample provider, not from assay-based typing. The samples were drawn from the first 160 participants of the ongoing ImmuneRACE study and from 1,254 subjects provided by 6 global collaborators. The dataset comprised deeply sampled blood TCRbeta repertoires from subjects exposed to, actively infected with, or recovered from COVID-19. Beyond this particular receptor, the publication reports: How much clinical and demographic metadata was included differed by source and by participant, and the metadata was provided uncurated.

V gives up 3 bases and J gives up 7 bases, and the segment between their germline ends measures 22 bases. CDR1 SGDLS and CDR2 YYNGEE are derived from the germline V gene. Taken from cysteine to phenylalanine, the CDR3 has 16 residues. Only the CDR3 region is kept as DNA, spanning 48 bases read in frame from base 1. Whole blood was collected in K2EDTA tubes by collaborating institutions according to the institutions' own protocols. For TCRbeta analysis, collaborators shipped samples in one of three forms: frozen whole blood, isolated PBMCs, or DNA extracted from either of those sample types. TCRbeta CDR3 regions were amplified from genomic DNA by means of the immunoSEQ Assay, a bias-controlled multiplex PCR. As for the authors' bioinformatics: Within the assay, amplification of reference gene primers was used to estimate how many nucleated cells each sample contained. To quantify the absolute abundance of each unique TCRbeta CDR3 rearrangement, sequence reads were collapsed and filtered. For each sample, productive Simpson clonality was calculated as the square root of Simpson's diversity index over productive rearrangements. The source is immuneACCESS, and TCRdb retained only in-frame sequences with V and J called. Part of the clones is not carried over; for the studies checked, unresolved V genes explain less than half of this, and the remainder is unexplained. D and trimming were read from the DNA, whereas the V and J calls and clone size are those reported in that table. The sample records around 63,000 clones, 79% of which are singletons. Less than 7% of the sample is held by the ten biggest clonotypes.

In the case of this clone: What this receptor recognizes is not known. Within one base of it there is no much larger clone, and no base qualities were kept.

Sequencing input: peripheral blood. The chain couples TRBV9 to TRBJ1-2; the D gene is perhaps TRBD1, from 6 matching bases. The sequence was obtained from a woman in her sixties or seventies with acute or convalescent COVID-19. The CDR3 sequence is CASSESEQGRGAGYTF. The nucleotides are TGTGCCAGCAGCGAAAGCGAACAGGGAAGGGGAGCTGGCTACACCTTC.